This record covers a single TCR beta chain. Participants reported their clinical history, and cohort assignment relied on those reports. The source of the sample is a study of blood T cell repertoires in COVID-19. Profiled with immunoSEQ multiplex PCR; TCRdb holds only in-frame clones, not every one. The table lists 250,000 to 350,000 clones, 90% of them singletons, with 1.7% in the top ten. Trimming removed 4 bases from V and 0 bases from J; junction bases left unmatched: 7. The CDR3 has 17 amino acids. Germline CDR1 and CDR2: MNHEY and SMNVEV (reference sequence). The receptor comes from a woman younger than 35 with acute COVID-19. The sequencing input was PBMCs or T cells enriched from blood (not recorded which). The chain has TRBV27 and TRBJ2-1, with 9 positions matching TRBD2. CDR3 protein: CASSSPASGTSYNEQFF. The CDR3 nucleotides are TGTGCCAGCAGTTCCCCGGCTAGCGGGACCTCCTACAATGAGCAGTTCTTC.